What follows describes a single T cell receptor beta chain. Only in-frame clones appear in the TCRdb table, and some are missing; sequencing was by immunoSEQ multiplex PCR. Among 50,000 to 65,000 clones listed, less than 90% were seen once. This record comes from a study of pediatric ulcerative colitis. From germline, CDR1 is MDHEN and CDR2 SYDVKM. Trimming stripped 3 bases from V and 11 bases from J, with 11 bases between. The CDR3 contains 12 residues. What was sequenced was blood. This chain uses TRBV28 with TRBJ1-3; D uncertain. The TCR comes from a boy aged 5-17 years with severe ulcerative colitis. The CDR3 DNA sequence: TGTGCCAGCAGTTTGATACTGGGAGCCATATATTTT. Its translation is CASSLILGAIYF. Full variable domain (outside the CDR3, taken from reference TRBV28 and TRBJ1-3): DVKVTQSSRYLVKRTGEKVFLECVQDMDHENMFWYRQDPGLGLRLIYFSYDVKMKEKGDIPEGYSVSREKKERFSLILESASTNQTSMYLCASSLILGAIYFGEGSWLTVV.